This T cell receptor (beta chain) was recorded in a study of T cell repertoires in cytomegalovirus infection. The CDR3 sequence is 15 residues long. Germline CDR1 is SGDLS and CDR2 is YYNGEE. Trimming removed 1 base from V and 0 bases from J; junction bases left unmatched: 3. TCRdb ran MiXCR on the reads and lists one entry per CDR3 protein. The data show around 300,000 distinct CDR3 sequences, approximately 25% seen once. Findings and limits, study-wide: The ex vivo response was dominated by HLA-C-restricted CMV-specific TCR beta clonotypes. Cumulative public TCR beta family frequency identified carriers of CMV plus the relevant HLA.

Note on this clonotype: Its cognate antigen is unknown.

The rearrangement uses TRBV9 and TRBJ1-1, with 7 nucleotides matching TRBD1. The sequence derives from a human donor in good health (CMV status not recorded). Some clones in this sample may be carry-over from other donors' samples. Sequences were derived from cultured PBMCs, sampled from culture after CMV antigen stimulation. DNA of the CDR3: TGTGCCAGCAGCGTAACAGGGGACTTGAACACTGAAGCTTTCTTT. It encodes CASSVTGDLNTEAFF.